The 17 T cell receptor beta chains given below trace back to one sample, sequenced in a study of shared clonotypes between healthy human individuals. Sequenced by immunoSEQ multiplex PCR; TCRdb stores in-frame clones only, minus some. The sample carries 1 million to 1.3 million clones, 70% to 80% recorded once. The specimen was memory CD4+ T cells from PBMCs. Subset in this sample: CD45RA-negative fraction. All receptors derive from a man younger than 35 in good health. Some clones in this sample may be carry-over from other donors' samples.

This clone was seen a single time. The chain recombines TRBV6-1 with TRBJ2-7; D gene unclear. Germline V gene data show CDR1 as MNHNS and CDR2 as SASEGT. Trimming pared 7 bases from V and 5 bases from J, leaving 9 bases between. There are 11 residues in the CDR3. CDR3 bases: TGTGCCAGCACCGACCAGGACGAGCAGTACTTC. Amino acids: CASTDQDEQYF.

This rearrangement joins TRBV9 to TRBJ1-1; no definite D call. Trimming shortened V by 4 bases and J by 1 base, and 14 bases separated the two germline ends. Germline V gene lookup returns CDR1 SGDLS and CDR2 YYNGEE. The CDR3 consists of 15 residues. CDR3 loop: CASSPEVNPNTEAFF. The CDR3 bases are TGTGCCAGCAGCCCAGAGGTCAACCCGAACACTGAAGCTTTCTTT.

This chain uses TRBV5-1 with TRBJ2-5; 9 bases line up with TRBD1. The V and J ends lost 4 bases and 5 bases, in that order; junction bases with no gene match: 6. This CDR3 is built from 14 residues. Per germline, CDR1 SGHRS and CDR2 YFSETQ. CDR3 nucleotides: TGCGCCAGCAGCACCGGACAGGGGCGGGAGACCCAGTACTTC. Its protein is CASSTGQGRETQYF.

The genes are TRBV9 and TRBJ1-5; no definite D call. Germline CDR1 SGDLS, CDR2 YYNGEE. The CDR3 contains 14 residues. Trimming left V 5 bases short and J 9 bases short, with 18 bases between. DNA for the CDR3: TGTGCCAGCAGTGAGACCTGGACGGCCGGGCCCCAGCATTTT. It yields the protein CASSETWTAGPQHF. Full variable domain (missing parts from reference TRBV9 and TRBJ1-5): DSGVTQTPKHLITATGQRVTLRCSPRSGDLSVYWYQQSLDQGLQFLIQYYNGEERAKGNILERFSAQQFPDLHSELNLSSLELGDSALYFCASSETWTAGPQHFGDGTRLSIL.

The chain couples TRBV9 to TRBJ2-1; D is ambiguous. Trimming removed 5 bases from V and 8 bases from J, with 11 bases in between. The V gene's germline CDR1 is SGDLS and CDR2 YYNGEE. This CDR3 has 12 residues. The CDR3 bases are TGTGCCAGCAGTCTCTCGAGGCATGAGCAGTTCTTC. Protein product: CASSLSRHEQFF.

V usage is TRBV28 and J usage is TRBJ1-2, with D maybe TRBD1 (6 bases). Germline V gene lookup returns CDR1 MDHEN and CDR2 SYDVKM. The CDR3 extends over 12 amino acids. Trimming took 6 bases from V and 8 from J, leaving 13 bases between them. The CDR3 coding sequence is TGTGCCAGCAGCCCCGGGGGCACCGGCTACACCTTC. Translated, it gives CASSPGGTGYTF.

The V gene is TRBV6-5, the J gene TRBJ2-5, with a weak D call TRBD1 (6 bases). Germline lookup yields CDR1 MNHEY and CDR2 SVGAGI. The CDR3 spans 13 residues. Trimming left V 4 bases short and J 4 bases short, with 10 bases between. The CDR3 DNA reads TGTGCCAGCAGTTTGCCAGGGGCAGAGACCCAGTACTTC. It encodes CASSLPGAETQYF.

The chain links TRBV7-9 to TRBJ2-7; 8 bases map to TRBD2. V was clipped by 5 bases and J by 5 bases; unmatched bases: 14. This CDR3 is built from 16 residues. CDR1 and CDR2 from the germline V gene are SEHNR and FQNEAQ (reference sequence). The CDR3 sequence is CASSPGWSGSFDEQYF. In DNA form, the CDR3 reads TGTGCCAGCAGCCCAGGCTGGAGCGGGAGTTTCGACGAGCAGTACTTC.

The chain joins TRBV28 to TRBJ1-3; possibly TRBD1 for D (5 bases). V was pared by 4 bases and J by 0 bases, with 16 bases between. The CDR3 spans 17 residues. Germline V gene lookup returns CDR1 MDHEN and CDR2 SYDVKM. In DNA, the CDR3 is TGTGCCAGCAGTTCCACCTGGGGGGATTCCTCTGGAAACACCATATATTTT. Translated: CASSSTWGDSSGNTIYF. Based on the CDR3 plus reference TRBV28 and TRBJ1-3, the full variable domain is DVKVTQSSRYLVKRTGEKVFLECVQDMDHENMFWYRQDPGLGLRLIYFSYDVKMKEKGDIPEGYSVSREKKERFSLILESASTNQTSMYLCASSSTWGDSSGNTIYFGEGSWLTVV.

The chain couples TRBV9 to TRBJ1-1; D is uncertain. V was clipped by 0 bases and J by 10 bases, with 19 bases between them. The CDR3 covers 15 residues. The germline gives CDR1 SGDLS, CDR2 YYNGEE. CDR3 amino acids: CASSVESGGRDGAFF. CDR3 bases: TGTGCCAGCAGCGTAGAATCGGGAGGCCGAGACGGAGCTTTCTTT.

The genes are TRBV2 and TRBJ2-7, with TRBD1 matching over 9 bases. The germline CDR1 and CDR2 sequences are SNHLY and FYNNEI. J gave up 7 bases and V 2 bases, and 3 bases lay outside the gene matches. The CDR3 runs to 13 residues. The CDR3 spells CASSEYRGQEQYF. As DNA, the CDR3 is TGTGCCAGCAGTGAATACAGGGGGCAGGAGCAGTACTTC.

The gene calls are TRBV6-5 and TRBJ2-7, with TRBD2 matching over 8 bases. CDR1 is MNHEY and CDR2 is SVGAGI in the germline V gene. Trimming cost V 2 bases and J 2 bases; bases outside gene matches: 8. CDR3 length equals 16 residues. The DNA for the CDR3 is TGTGCCAGCAGTTACGGTTCCCCGGGACTAGCCTACGAGCAGTACTTC. Its translation: CASSYGSPGLAYEQYF.

The rearrangement uses TRBV6-1 and TRBJ2-7; D possibly corresponds to TRBD1 (6 bases). The CDR3 loop spans 14 amino acids. Deletions cut 4 bases from V and 1 base from J, with 11 bases between. Germline loops: CDR1 MNHNS, CDR2 SASEGT. Here the CDR3 reads CASSVRDKSYEQYF. The CDR3 coding sequence is TGTGCCAGCAGTGTCCGGGACAAGTCCTACGAGCAGTACTTC.

The CDR3: CASSTPTSYEQYF. In DNA form, the CDR3 reads TGTGCCAGCAGCACCCCGACATCCTACGAGCAGTACTTC. The V and J genes are TRBV6-6 and TRBJ2-7; D is unresolved. The CDR3 is made up of 13 amino acids. The ends were cut back, 6 bases at V and 1 base at J, with 10 bases in the middle. Germline CDR1 is MNHNY and CDR2 is SVGAGI (reference sequence).

The chain employs TRBV5-4 and TRBJ1-4; a possible D gene is TRBD1 (5 bases). The CDR3 spans 16 residues. V was shortened by 4 bases and J by 3 bases, with 16 bases between the two germline ends. Germline CDR1 SGHNT, CDR2 YYREEE (reference sequence). CDR3 protein: CASSEDRPGANEKLFF. The CDR3 bases are TGTGCCAGCAGCGAGGACCGTCCGGGGGCTAATGAAAAACTGTTTTTT.

To note about this clone: A read error may be the cause here, since a much bigger clone is one base away. Other DNA sequences in the same sample also yield this CDR3. The genes are TRBV29-1 and TRBJ2-5; the match to TRBD1 covers 7 bases. Looked up from germline, CDR1 is SQVTM and CDR2 is ANQGSEA. This CDR3 has 14 amino acids. Written as DNA, the CDR3 is TGCAGTGAACGGGGCCAACAGGGGACGGGGACCCAGTACTTC. Its protein is CSERGQQGTGTQYF.

This clone was recorded a few times. The CDR3 DNA sequence: TGCAGCGACGGGGGGGAGGGAAACAATGAGCAGTTCTTC. Translated: CSDGGEGNNEQFF. This chain joins TRBV29-1 and TRBJ2-1; the match to TRBD2 covers 8 bases. Looked up from germline, CDR1 is SQVTM and CDR2 is ANQGSEA. The V and J ends lost 7 bases and 5 bases, in that order; junction bases with no gene match: 7. The CDR3 spans 13 residues.